One sample yielded the 17 T cell receptor beta chains listed below, sequenced in a study of shared clonotypes between healthy human individuals. Using immunoSEQ multiplex PCR, the repertoire was profiled, and TCRdb retains in-frame clones only, with some absent. The repertoire holds more than 450,000 clones, with around 79% as singletons. The specimen sequenced was PBMCs. Every receptor here comes from a woman aged 40-49 years in good health. Some clones in this sample may be carry-over from other donors' samples.

The V call is TRBV7-6, the J call TRBJ2-3, with 7 positions matching TRBD2. V lost 5 bases, J lost 1 base, and 9 bases stayed unmatched. CDR3 length equals 16 residues. The germline V gene has CDR1 SGHVS and CDR2 FNYEAQ. DNA for the CDR3: TGTGCCAGCAGCCCGGTTTGGGCGGGGGGCACAGATACGCAGTATTTT. Its translation: CASSPVWAGGTDTQYF.

V and J are TRBV9 and TRBJ1-3, with D perhaps matching TRBD1 (5 bases). Germline assignment: CDR1 SGDLS and CDR2 YYNGEE. Trimming cost V 2 bases and J 8 bases, with 17 bases left between them. The CDR3 consists of 15 residues. The CDR3 sequence is CASSVGTVSGDTIYF. CDR3 DNA sequence: TGTGCCAGCAGCGTGGGGACGGTATCGGGGGACACCATATATTTT.

The V call is TRBV5-1, the J call TRBJ1-4; D possibly corresponds to TRBD1 (6 bases). Germline values: CDR1 SGHRS, CDR2 YFSETQ. This CDR3 spans 15 amino acids. Trimming cost V 5 bases and J 5 bases, with 16 bases left between them. CDR3 sequence reads: CASRETGMLNEKLFF. DNA for the CDR3: TGCGCCAGCAGGGAAACAGGGATGTTAAATGAAAAACTGTTTTTT.

This clone was detected once. The chain is built from TRBV2 and TRBJ1-1, with D maybe TRBD1 (5 bases). Germline CDR1 reads SNHLY; CDR2 reads FYNNEI. CDR3 length: 14 amino acids. Trimming took off 10 bases at V and 0 bases at J, with 15 bases between the two ends. CDR3 sequence: CATGGAYMNTEAFF. The CDR3 DNA is TGTGCCACCGGCGGGGCCTACATGAACACTGAAGCTTTCTTT.

Only a few counts were recorded for this clone. This chain uses TRBV2 with TRBJ1-1; no clear D. Trimming cost V 1 base and J 1 base, with 7 bases left between them. CDR1 SNHLY and CDR2 FYNNEI come from the germline V gene. The CDR3 is made up of 14 amino acids. Here the CDR3 DNA reads TGTGCCAGCAGTGAAGAGGAGGGGAACACTGAAGCTTTCTTT. Translating it yields CASSEEEGNTEAFF.

V gene TRBV14 combines with J gene TRBJ2-5; 13 bases agree with TRBD2. V was clipped by 4 bases and J by 3 bases; unmatched bases: 5. This CDR3 is built from 16 residues. Germline V CDR1 and CDR2: SGHDN, FVKESK. CDR3 nucleotide sequence: TGTGCCAGCAGCCGGACTAGCGGGAGCCGGGAAGAGACCCAGTACTTC. This gives the protein CASSRTSGSREETQYF. The variable domain in full, with the rest retrieved from reference TRBV14 and TRBJ2-5, is EAGVTQFPSHSVIEKGQTVTLRCDPISGHDNLYWYRRVMGKEIKFLLHFVKESKQDESGMPNNRFLAERTGGTYSTLKVQPAELEDSGVYFCASSRTSGSREETQYFGPGTRLLVL.

The rearrangement joins TRBV29-1 to TRBJ2-7; 7 nucleotides agree with TRBD2. V was pared by 4 bases and J by 5 bases, with 2 bases of the junction left unmatched. The CDR3 extends over 11 amino acids. Per germline, CDR1 SQVTM and CDR2 ANQGSEA. CDR3 in DNA: TGCAGCGTTGGCGGGGGAGACGAGCAGTACTTC. Translated, it gives CSVGGGDEQYF.

V is TRBV4-1 and J is TRBJ2-7, with a possible D match to TRBD2 (5 bases). Germline V gene sequence: CDR1 MGHRA, CDR2 YSYEKL. The CDR3 loop spans 15 amino acids. Trimming removed 4 bases at V and 0 bases at J, with 13 bases between. CDR3 sequence: CASSRVHTSSYEQYF. The CDR3 DNA reads TGCGCCAGCAGCCGGGTACACACTAGCTCCTACGAGCAGTACTTC.

The CDR3, as DNA: TGTGCCAGCAGCTTAATCGCGGGCGTGGGAGGGGAGCTGTTTTTT. It yields the protein CASSLIAGVGGELFF. This chain links TRBV7-3 with TRBJ2-2, with a possible D match to TRBD2 (5 bases). CDR3 size: 15 residues. Germline values: CDR1 SGHTA, CDR2 FQGTGA. V was trimmed by 1 base and J by 8 bases, leaving 14 bases between them.

The genes are TRBV6-1 and TRBJ2-2; D is unresolved. CDR1 and CDR2 from the germline V gene are MNHNS and SASEGT. The V end was cut by 8 bases, the J end by 2 bases, with 12 bases between. This CDR3 has 14 amino acids. CDR3 bases: TGTGCCAGCGTCTACTCCCCAAACACCGGGGAGCTGTTTTTT. It is translated as CASVYSPNTGELFF.

The chain recombines TRBV5-1 with TRBJ2-2, with 11 bases matching TRBD2. The CDR3 spans 16 residues. V lost 0 bases to trimming and J lost 5 bases; unmatched junction nucleotides: 3. CDR1 SGHRS and CDR2 YFSETQ come from the germline V gene. CDR3 bases: TGCGCCAGCAGCTTGGTTGCTAGCGGGAGGACCGGGGAGCTGTTTTTT. Its translation is CASSLVASGRTGELFF. The variable domain in full, completed from reference TRBV5-1 and TRBJ2-2, reads KAGVTQTPRYLIKTRGQQVTLSCSPISGHRSVSWYQQTPGQGLQFLFEYFSETQRNKGNFPGRFSGRQFSNSRSEMNVSTLELGDSALYLCASSLVASGRTGELFFGEGSRLTVL.

The chain has TRBV7-6 and TRBJ1-4; possible D gene TRBD1, 5 bases. Trimming cost V 1 base and J 8 bases, with 14 bases left between them. This CDR3 is built from 15 residues. From germline, CDR1 is SGHVS and CDR2 FNYEAQ. The CDR3 DNA reads TGTGCCAGCAGCTTAGTAAGCCAGGGATTAGAAAAACTGTTTTTT. Its protein is CASSLVSQGLEKLFF.

The chain carries TRBV7-8 and TRBJ1-5, with 7 bases that match TRBD1. V shed 1 base and J 11 bases; nucleotides not matched to a gene: 5. This CDR3 region has 13 residues. From germline, CDR1 is SGHVS and CDR2 FQNEAQ. The CDR3 protein is CASSLVRGRAQHF. The DNA for the CDR3 is TGTGCCAGCAGCTTAGTAAGGGGGCGAGCCCAGCATTTT.

CDR3 bases: TGTGCCAGCTCCGTACCCTCTGGGGCCAACGTCCTGACTTTC. Translating gives CASSVPSGANVLTF. The gene calls are TRBV18 and TRBJ2-6; D unclear. Deletions cut 6 bases from V and 0 bases from J, with 6 bases between. CDR1 and CDR2 (germline): KGHSH, LQKENI. The CDR3 consists of 14 residues.

J is TRBJ2-2 and V is TRBV11-3; 7 nucleotides match TRBD2. J lost 0 bases, V lost 5 bases, and 3 bases had no gene match. From germline, CDR1 is SGHNT and CDR2 YENEEA. The CDR3 spans 15 residues. CDR3 DNA: TGTGCCAGCAGCCCGGGGAGGGCGAACACCGGGGAGCTGTTTTTT. Its translation is CASSPGRANTGELFF.

The sample holds a few counts of this clone. The chain has TRBV30 and TRBJ1-1; D is undetermined. The germline CDR1 and CDR2 sequences are GTSNPN and SVGIG (reference sequence). This CDR3 region has 13 residues. V lost 0 bases, J lost 5 bases, and 10 bases lay in between. The CDR3 here is CAWSVPRKTEAFF. The DNA for the CDR3 is TGTGCCTGGAGTGTACCCAGGAAAACTGAAGCTTTCTTT. The full variable domain, completed using reference TRBV30 and TRBJ1-1, is SQTIHQWPATLVQPVGSPLSLECTVEGTSNPNLYWYRQAAGRGLQLLFYSVGIGQISSEVPQNLSASRPQDRQFILSSKKLLLSDSGFYLCAWSVPRKTEAFFGQGTRLTVV.

The rearrangement joins TRBV2 to TRBJ1-2; the match to TRBD1 covers 8 bases. V was pared by 8 bases and J by 1 base, with 0 bases of the junction left unmatched. Germline values: CDR1 SNHLY, CDR2 FYNNEI. The CDR3 extends over 12 amino acids. CDR3 amino acids: CASGQGNYGYTF. The CDR3 nucleotides read TGTGCCAGCGGACAGGGTAACTATGGCTACACCTTC.